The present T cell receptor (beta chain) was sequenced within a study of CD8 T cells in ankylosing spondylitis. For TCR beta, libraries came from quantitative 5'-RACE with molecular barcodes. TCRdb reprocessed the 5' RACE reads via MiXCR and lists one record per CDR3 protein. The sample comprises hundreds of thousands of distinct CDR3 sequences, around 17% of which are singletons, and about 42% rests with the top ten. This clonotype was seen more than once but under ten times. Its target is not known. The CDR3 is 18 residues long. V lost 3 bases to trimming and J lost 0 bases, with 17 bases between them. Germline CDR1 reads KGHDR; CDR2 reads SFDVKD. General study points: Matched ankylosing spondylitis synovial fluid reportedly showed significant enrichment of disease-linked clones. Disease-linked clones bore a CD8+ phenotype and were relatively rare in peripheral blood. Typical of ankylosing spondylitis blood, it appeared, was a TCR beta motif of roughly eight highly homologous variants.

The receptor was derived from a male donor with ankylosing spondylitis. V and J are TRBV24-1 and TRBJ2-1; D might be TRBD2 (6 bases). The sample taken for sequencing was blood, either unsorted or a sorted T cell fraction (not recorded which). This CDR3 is CATSDTRGGLDSYNEQFF. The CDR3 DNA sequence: TGTGCCACCAGTGATACGCGTGGGGGACTCGACTCCTACAATGAGCAGTTCTTC.